This T cell receptor (beta chain) was sequenced for a study of regulatory T cells in long-lasting Graves disease. Germline V gene lookup returns CDR1 DFQATT and CDR2 SNEGSKA (reference sequence). The germline V and J ends were trimmed by 6 bases and 4 bases, with 18 bases remaining between them. The CDR3 is 14 amino acids. Stated time point: persistent/refractory GD, antithyroid drugs over 5 years with positive TRAb. Scientists built the TCR library using RNA that was extracted from PBMCs. Construction of the TCR beta libraries employed iRepertoire HTBI primers in conjunction with Arm-PCR of CDR3 regions. TCRdb reprocessed the multiplex PCR reads with MiXCR, giving one entry per CDR3 protein. The table records roughly 450,000 distinct CDR3 sequences, under 25% of them present only once.

The V gene is TRBV20-1, the J gene TRBJ1-2; the D gene is possibly TRBD1 (6 bases). The source of this sequence is a female donor with Graves disease. Sequenced material: peripheral blood mononuclear cells (PBMCs), taken when the disease was refractory, from a patient treated with antithyroid drugs. This CDR3 reads CSAPDRNHFYGYTF. The DNA for the CDR3 is TGCAGTGCCCCGGACAGAAACCACTTCTATGGCTACACCTTC.